This T cell receptor beta chain comes out of a study of early T cells in non-severe SARS-CoV-2 infection. Study at large: With bulk RNA from unsorted whole blood as input, sequencing yielded unpaired chains.

Germline V gene lookup returns CDR1 SQVTM and CDR2 ANQGSEA. The CDR3 length is 14 residues. J was trimmed by 2 bases and V by 4 bases; bases with no gene match: 7. This clonotype was observed at least ten times. Its specificity is not known. Molecules of cDNA were individually given unique molecular identifiers that were attached to them. TCRdb used MiXCR to reprocess the 5' RACE reads, holding one entry per CDR3 protein. In the table there are more than 90,000 distinct CDR3 sequences, about 11% of which are singletons. Study findings and constraints: Comparison of clonotypes with VDJdb favored anti-spike CD8 responses while missing private and CD4 specificities.

Input material: whole blood. The receptor comes from an adult who was a healthcare worker with PCR-confirmed SARS-CoV-2 infection or an uninfected control (not recorded which). V usage is TRBV29-1 and J usage is TRBJ2-7; 8 positions match TRBD1. CDR3 in amino acids: CSVGKDRGAYEQYF. CDR3 coding DNA: TGCAGCGTTGGAAAAGACAGGGGAGCCTACGAGCAGTACTTC.